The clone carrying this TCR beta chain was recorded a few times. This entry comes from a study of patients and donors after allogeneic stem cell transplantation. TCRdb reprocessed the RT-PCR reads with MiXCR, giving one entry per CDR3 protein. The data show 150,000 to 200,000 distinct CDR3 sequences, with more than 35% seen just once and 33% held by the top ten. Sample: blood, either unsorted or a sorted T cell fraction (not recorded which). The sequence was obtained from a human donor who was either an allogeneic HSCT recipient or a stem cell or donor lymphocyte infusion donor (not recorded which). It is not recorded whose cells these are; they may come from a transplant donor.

This CDR3 is CASSVRDRNTEAFF. CDR3 sequence (DNA): TGTGCCAGCAGCGTCCGGGACAGGAACACTGAAGCTTTCTTT. This chain connects TRBV9 to TRBJ1-1; 7 bases are a match to TRBD1. The trim removed 2 bases at V and 1 base at J, leaving 2 bases unmatched. The germline V gene has CDR1 SGDLS and CDR2 YYNGEE. CDR3 length: 14 residues.